The sequence of this T cell receptor (beta chain) was determined in a study of blood T cell repertoires in COVID-19 (dated by TCRdb to 2020 to 2021). For context, the study as a whole: Collaborator samples came from the United States, Italy and Spain and covered acute and convalescent phases of COVID-19. The samples were drawn from the first 160 participants of the ongoing ImmuneRACE study and from 1,200 or so subjects provided by 6 global collaborators. The dataset comprised deeply sampled blood TCRbeta repertoires from subjects exposed to, actively infected with, or recovered from COVID-19. Where available, HLA class I and class II types were taken from metadata supplied by the sample provider and were not determined by assay-based typing. The prospective study material was composed of cDNA or gDNA derived from T cells, B-cell-depleted T cells, or PBMCs. Sample metadata almost always included a de-identified subject ID, COVID-19 status, age in years and sex. A freely available public database, intended as a resource for researchers studying the immune response to SARS-CoV-2, is where the repertoires were released. Points the paper makes about the study in general: The quantity of clinical and demographic metadata differed by source and by participant and was supplied without curation.

From cysteine to phenylalanine, the CDR3 is 22 amino acids long. The only DNA kept is the CDR3, 66 bases in frame from the first base. Whole blood was collected in K2EDTA tubes by collaborating institutions according to the institutions' own protocols. For TCRbeta analysis, collaborator samples were shipped as frozen whole blood, as isolated PBMCs, or as DNA extracted from either sample type. This clone has more than one count but fewer than ten. Its antigen remains unidentified. It has no much larger one-base neighbor in the sample; base qualities were not kept. TCRbeta CDR3 regions were amplified from genomic DNA using the immunoSEQ Assay, a bias-controlled multiplex PCR. In the original analysis: The number of nucleated cells in each sample was estimated from the amplification of reference gene primers within the assay. To quantify the absolute abundance of each unique TCRbeta CDR3 rearrangement, sequence reads were collapsed and filtered. For each sample, productive Simpson clonality was calculated as the square root of Simpson's diversity index across productive rearrangements. This is the immuneACCESS table as TCRdb keeps it, with only in-frame sequences that have V and J called. A part of the clones is gone; compared with another copy, unresolved V genes explain less than half, and the rest is unexplained. That table gives V, J and clone size, and the DNA gave D and trimming. The sample profile shows about 70,000 clones; more than 65% of them were found once. Jointly, the top ten make up around 28% of the sample.

The receptor's source is a woman aged 80 or older with active or convalescent COVID-19. The rearranged chain carries TRBV21-1 and TRBJ1-2; the table assigns TRBD1, which was not confirmed against the DNA. TRBV21-1 counts as a pseudogene. Sequenced: peripheral blood. The DNA sequence is TGTGCCAGCAGCACCCATGAAGACAGGGGGCGCACCCCCCCTCTATTGGCCTATGGCTACACCTTC. It codes for CASSTHEDRGRTPPLLAYGYTF.